The present T cell receptor (beta chain) was sequenced within a study of cytomegalovirus exposure and HLA in healthy donors. Study results and caveats: The investigators catalogued 180 or so TCR beta chains as cytomegalovirus-associated. A later analysis revealed that TCR association rates differed between HLA loci, peaking at DRB1 and bottoming out at HLA-C.

The CDR3 totals 16 residues. J gave up 8 bases and V 1 base, and 10 bases lay outside the gene matches. Germline V lookup: CDR1 MGHRA, CDR2 YSYEKL. About this clone itself: Antigen unknown.

A multiplex PCR was run with 60 Vbeta primers and 13 Jbeta primers. Clones were sequenced by immunoSEQ multiplex PCR, and TCRdb holds only the in-frame ones, with some missing. The sample holds 140,000 or so clones, roughly 70% seen once. The chain recombines TRBV4-1 with TRBJ2-3; 9 bases are shared with TRBD2. This receptor was taken from a woman aged 40 to 50 in good health and CMV-seronegative. The specimen was PBMCs. The CDR3: CASSQVGSGGQSTQYF. The CDR3 DNA follows: TGCGCCAGCAGCCAAGTAGGTAGCGGGGGTCAAAGTACGCAGTATTTT.